The source of this TCR beta chain is a study of T cells of healthy individuals. This clonotype was observed many times. Each CDR3 protein is one row after TCRdb ran MiXCR on the 5' RACE reads. The table lists around 90,000 distinct CDR3 sequences, around 5.1% of them singletons. V dropped 4 bases and J dropped 7; count of bases not matched to a gene: 7. CDR3 length equals 14 residues. This chain links TRBV12-3 or TRBV12-4 with TRBJ1-2; TRBD1 matches 9 bases. The sequence was collected from a female donor in good health. CDR3 residues: CASSSRDRVGGYTF. The DNA for the CDR3 is TGTGCCAGCAGTTCCCGGGACAGGGTTGGTGGCTACACCTTC.